This entry lists 20 T cell receptor beta chains sequenced from one sample in a study of siplizumab effects on memory and regulatory T cells. Profiling relied on immunoSEQ multiplex PCR, and the TCRdb table lists in-frame clones only, not all of them. Of about 100,000 clones listed, approximately 94% were seen once; the top ten hold over 1%. Sequenced sample: non-Treg CD4+ T cells sorted from blood. The receptors derive from a human donor in good health.

The chain combines TRBV6-5 with TRBJ2-7, with 9 bases lining up with TRBD2. This CDR3 has 15 residues. Looked up from germline, CDR1 is MNHEY and CDR2 is SVGAGI. Trimming removed 8 bases from V and 2 bases from J; junction bases left unmatched: 10. The CDR3 here is CASSLAGGLPYEQYF. The CDR3 DNA sequence: TGTGCCAGCTCTCTGGCGGGAGGGCTTCCCTACGAGCAGTACTTC.

The count of this clone is one. The chain employs TRBV12-1 and TRBJ2-1; the D call TRBD2 from the table was never checked on the DNA. TRBV12-1 is a documented pseudogene. This CDR3 contains 16 residues. The CDR3 spells CASRGKREGSYNEQFF. DNA of the CDR3: TGTGCCAGCAGAGGCAAGCGGGAGGGCTCCTACAATGAGCAGTTCTTC.

The V call is TRBV28, the J call TRBJ2-7, with no clear D. The V gene lost 2 bases and the J gene lost 3 bases, with 14 bases spanning the gap. Germline CDR1 is MDHEN and CDR2 is SYDVKM. This CDR3 spans 15 amino acids. In DNA, the CDR3 is TGTGCCAGCAGTTTAGGTACAGCCAGGAGCTACGAGCAGTACTTC. It codes for CASSLGTARSYEQYF.

The chain has TRBV28 and TRBJ1-4; D might be TRBD1 (5 bases). The V gene lost 2 bases and the J gene lost 6 bases, with 10 bases spanning the gap. This CDR3 has 14 amino acids. Per germline, CDR1 MDHEN and CDR2 SYDVKM. DNA of the CDR3: TGTGCCAGCAGTTTAGACAGCTTCGATGAAAAACTGTTTTTT. Its protein product is CASSLDSFDEKLFF.

This chain joins TRBV10-1 and TRBJ2-3, with a weak D call TRBD1 (6 bases). Deletions cut 4 bases from V and 0 bases from J, with 11 bases between. There are 15 residues in the CDR3. Germline assignment: CDR1 WNHNN and CDR2 SYGVQD (reference sequence). The CDR3 sequence is CASSGQEPSTDTQYF. The CDR3, as DNA: TGCGCCAGCAGTGGACAGGAGCCCAGCACAGATACGCAGTATTTT.

This chain links TRBV6-1 with TRBJ2-2; D is unclear. The V end was cut by 6 bases, the J end by 6 bases, with 11 bases between. Germline assignment: CDR1 MNHNS and CDR2 SASEGT. The CDR3 contains 13 residues. The CDR3 protein is CASREPGAGELFF. CDR3 bases: TGTGCCAGCAGGGAACCTGGTGCCGGGGAGCTGTTTTTT.

The CDR3 spells CASSSRSGANVLTF. For the CDR3, the DNA is TGTGCCAGCAGCTCCCGCTCTGGGGCCAACGTCCTGACTTTC. The V call is TRBV7-6, the J call TRBJ2-6; D is unresolved. Trimming pared 4 bases from V and 0 bases from J, leaving 4 bases between. CDR3 length: 14 amino acids. Germline CDR1 SGHVS, CDR2 FNYEAQ.

This clone was recorded once. This chain uses TRBV5-1 with TRBJ1-4; a weak D match, TRBD1 (5 bases). Germline values: CDR1 SGHRS, CDR2 YFSETQ. CDR3 length: 16 amino acids. Trimming pared 2 bases from V and 8 bases from J, leaving 19 bases between. This chain's CDR3 is CASSLRGPPRDEKLFF. For the CDR3, the DNA is TGCGCCAGCAGCTTACGGGGACCTCCTAGGGACGAAAAACTGTTTTTT.

The V gene is TRBV29-1, the J gene TRBJ2-3, with 13 bases that match TRBD2. Germline assignment: CDR1 SQVTM and CDR2 ANQGSEA. The CDR3 contains 14 residues. V was clipped by 5 bases and J by 4 bases; unmatched bases: 3. In DNA, the CDR3 is TGCAGCGTTAGACTAGCGGGAGGAGCAGATACGCAGTATTTT. It encodes CSVRLAGGADTQYF.

V gene TRBV7-2 combines with J gene TRBJ2-2, with TRBD2 identical over 12 bases. The V and J ends lost 1 base and 2 bases, in that order; junction bases with no gene match: 2. Germline V gene lookup returns CDR1 SGHTA and CDR2 FQGNSA. CDR3 length equals 17 residues. The CDR3 spells CASSLGLAGANTGELFF. The CDR3 DNA follows: TGTGCCAGCAGCTTAGGACTAGCGGGGGCAAACACCGGGGAGCTGTTTTTT.

The chain joins TRBV14 to TRBJ1-3, with D possibly TRBD1 on 5 matching bases. The germline V gene encodes CDR1 SGHDN and CDR2 FVKESK. V was shortened by 0 bases and J by 3 bases, with 18 bases between the two germline ends. The CDR3 contains 18 residues. The DNA of the CDR3 is TGTGCCAGCAGCCAAGATCGGGTGAAGGGGCGCAATGGAAACACCATATATTTT. Its translation: CASSQDRVKGRNGNTIYF.

The V call is TRBV27, the J call TRBJ1-3, with no clear D. Trimming removed 8 bases at V and 0 bases at J, with 11 bases between. The germline V gene encodes CDR1 MNHEY and CDR2 SMNVEV (reference sequence). The CDR3 is 14 residues long. The CDR3 DNA reads as TGTGCCAGCGGCAGGTTCGACTCTGGAAACACCATATATTTT. It encodes CASGRFDSGNTIYF.

The CDR3, as DNA: TGTGCCAGTACCCCCGCAGGGCGCACTGAAGCTTTCTTT. Encoded protein: CASTPAGRTEAFF. The J gene is TRBJ1-1, the V gene TRBV19; a weak D match, TRBD1 (5 bases). CDR1 LNHDA and CDR2 SQIVND come from the germline V gene (reference sequence). The CDR3 extends over 13 amino acids. V shed 7 bases and J shed 4 bases, with 13 bases lying between them.

This chain uses TRBV28 with TRBJ2-4; D unresolved. The CDR3 totals 15 residues. Germline CDR1 and CDR2: MDHEN and SYDVKM. V shed 5 bases and J shed 0 bases, with 11 bases lying between them. CDR3 coding DNA: TGTGCCAGCAGTGTGACAAGTCTAGCCAAAAACATTCAGTACTTC. It encodes CASSVTSLAKNIQYF.

The chain employs TRBV5-1 and TRBJ2-4; TRBD2 aligns across 11 bases. The CDR3 runs to 14 residues. V dropped 1 base and J dropped 7; count of bases not matched to a gene: 1. CDR1 is SGHRS, CDR2 YFSETQ, per germline. CDR3 coding DNA: TGCGCCAGCAGCTTGTCTAGCGGGAGGAACATTCAGTACTTC. Amino acid sequence: CASSLSSGRNIQYF.

The V call is TRBV7-9, the J call TRBJ2-1, with 7 bases that match TRBD1. Trimming cost V 1 base and J 3 bases; bases outside gene matches: 9. CDR1 and CDR2 from the germline V gene are SEHNR and FQNEAQ (reference sequence). The CDR3 contains 17 residues. The CDR3 sequence is CASSLGVRQGSYNEQFF. The DNA for the CDR3 is TGTGCCAGCAGCTTAGGCGTGCGACAGGGAAGCTACAATGAGCAGTTCTTC.

The chain carries TRBV30 and TRBJ2-1; D gene ambiguous. Trimming left V 0 bases short and J 1 base short, with 4 bases between. The CDR3 spans 13 residues. CDR1 and CDR2 from the germline V gene are GTSNPN and SVGIG (reference sequence). The CDR3 bases are TGTGCCTGGAGTGTAGGGTCCTACAATGAGCAGTTCTTC. This gives the protein CAWSVGSYNEQFF.

The chain joins TRBV2 to TRBJ1-1; D is perhaps TRBD1 (5 bases). Germline V gene data show CDR1 as SNHLY and CDR2 as FYNNEI. The germline V and J ends were trimmed by 3 bases and 4 bases, with 15 bases remaining between them. CDR3 length equals 15 residues. The CDR3 sequence: CASSDGPKGTTEAFF. DNA of the CDR3: TGTGCCAGCAGTGATGGTCCTAAGGGGACCACTGAAGCTTTCTTT.

This clone was seen a single time. J is TRBJ2-3 and V is TRBV7-2; the D is unclear. In germline, CDR1 is SGHTA, CDR2 FQGNSA. This CDR3 spans 12 amino acids. V was trimmed by 2 bases and J by 8 bases, leaving 8 bases between them. The CDR3 DNA sequence: TGTGCCAGCAGCTTACCGGGTGGTACGCAGTATTTT. Amino acids: CASSLPGGTQYF.

V and J are TRBV2 and TRBJ1-2; D is unresolved. Germline values: CDR1 SNHLY, CDR2 FYNNEI. This CDR3 is 14 amino acids long. V lost 2 bases and J lost 1, with 8 bases in between. This CDR3 reads CASSETQVNYGYTF. The CDR3 coding sequence is TGTGCCAGCAGTGAAACTCAGGTTAACTATGGCTACACCTTC.